The T cell receptor (beta chain) described here comes from a study of blood T cell repertoires in COVID-19. Study summary: PBMCs, B-cell-depleted T cells, or T cells provided the cDNA or gDNA that made up the material.

Generated by immunoSEQ multiplex PCR, the TCRdb table keeps only in-frame clones and is missing some. The sample has about 120,000 clones, around nine tenths seen once. The CDR3 length is 13 residues. CDR1 SGHRS and CDR2 YFSETQ come from the germline V gene. Unmatched junction bases numbered 8, after V lost 4 bases and J lost 12 bases. The chain joins TRBV5-1 to TRBJ2-1; 9 bases are a match to TRBD2. This sequence originates from a woman over 75 with acute or convalescent COVID-19. The sample comprised peripheral blood. This CDR3 reads CASSRTSEGPQFF. The CDR3 bases are TGCGCCAGCAGCCGGACTAGCGAGGGGCCGCAGTTCTTC.